This T cell receptor beta chain was sequenced in a study of a mutant IDH1 vaccine in newly diagnosed glioma. Study-level points and caveats: Top peripheral T cell clonotype shifts appeared unrelated to pseudoprogression.

As concerns this clone: The antigen remains undetermined.

Specified time point: baseline, week 1 (first vaccination visit). Treatment specified: pre-vaccination baseline after standard-of-care therapy. Here immunoSEQ multiplex PCR was the method, and the copy in TCRdb shows in-frame clones only, minus some. Among about 34,000 clones listed, over 60% were seen once. Between the trimmed V and J ends, which lost 6 bases and 2 bases, there was a span of 13 bases. Germline CDR1 reads MDHEN; CDR2 reads SYDVKM. The CDR3 spans 14 residues. This clonotype originated in a man in his fifties with glioma. Some clones in this sample may be carry-over from other donors' samples. The rearrangement links TRBV28 to TRBJ2-5; no definite D call. This specimen was peripheral blood mononuclear cells (PBMCs), taken from a glioma patient treated with radiotherapy, temozolomide or both. In DNA, the CDR3 is TGTGCCAGCAGAAGTACCGGTCGGCAAGAGACCCAGTACTTC. It translates to CASRSTGRQETQYF. The variable domain in full, with the rest retrieved from reference TRBV28 and TRBJ2-5, is DVKVTQSSRYLVKRTGEKVFLECVQDMDHENMFWYRQDPGLGLRLIYFSYDVKMKEKGDIPEGYSVSREKKERFSLILESASTNQTSMYLCASRSTGRQETQYFGPGTRLLVL.